Below, 23 T cell receptor beta chains from the same sample are listed, as sequenced in a study of blood T cell repertoires in COVID-19 (dated by TCRdb to 2019 to 2021). Receptor libraries were prepared by the immunoSEQ multiplex PCR assay. TCRdb obtained this table from immuneACCESS and retained in-frame rearrangements with V and J assigned. These tables miss some clones; where compared with another copy, unresolved V genes account for less than half of the shortfall, and the remainder is unexplained. This sample has some 140,000 clones in its table, and over 60% of those were observed once. The biggest ten clones account for around 13% of the sample. The sample was peripheral blood. Receptor source: a man older than 75 with acute or convalescent COVID-19.

This sequence joins TRBV7-9 and TRBJ1-2; a possible D gene is TRBD1 (5 bases). The V gene's germline CDR1 is SEHNR and CDR2 FQNEAQ (reference sequence). Trimming shortened V by 4 bases and J by 10 bases, and 19 bases separated the two germline ends. The CDR3 covers 14 residues. CDR3 sequence (DNA): TGTGCCAGCAGCTCGGTGACAGCGACGACTTTCTACACCTTC. This gives the protein CASSSVTATTFYTF.

Ten or more counts support this clone. This chain links TRBV28 with TRBJ1-2; 10 bases are a match to TRBD1. The V and J ends lost 7 bases and 3 bases, in that order; junction bases with no gene match: 8. Germline CDR1 is MDHEN and CDR2 is SYDVKM. CDR3 size: 15 residues. DNA for the CDR3: TGTGCCAGCATCGGGACAGGGGAACCATACTATGGCTACACCTTC. Translated, it gives CASIGTGEPYYGYTF.

To note about this clone: Mismatch with germline at one junction end may stem from a read error. The chain joins TRBV29-1 to TRBJ2-1; a possible D gene is TRBD2 (6 bases). This CDR3 contains 20 residues. Germline V gene sequence: CDR1 SQVTM, CDR2 ANQGSEA. DNA for the CDR3: TGCAGCGTTGCGGGGGTACCCGTTGCACCTCATACCCCTTCCTTCAATGAGCAGTTCTTC. This sequence encodes CSVAGVPVAPHTPSFNEQFF.

This chain joins TRBV9 and TRBJ2-5, with D maybe TRBD1 (7 bases). The CDR3 is 16 residues long. The V end lost 0 bases, the J end lost 4 bases, and 16 bases lay between the germline ends. Germline CDR1 and CDR2: SGDLS and YYNGEE. This CDR3 is CASSVVQGGPLETQYF. In DNA, the CDR3 is TGTGCCAGCAGCGTAGTTCAGGGGGGCCCCTTAGAGACCCAGTACTTC.

This rearrangement joins TRBV6-6 to TRBJ1-1; a weak D match, TRBD1 (5 bases). This CDR3 comprises 13 residues. Per the germline V gene, CDR1 is MNHNY and CDR2 is SVGAGI (reference sequence). Deletions cut 8 bases from V and 7 bases from J, with 17 bases between. This CDR3 is CASGGTLGSEAFF. DNA of the CDR3: TGTGCCAGCGGCGGGACTCTTGGAAGTGAAGCTTTCTTT.

In its sample, this clone was seen a few times. The rearrangement uses TRBV6-2 or TRBV6-3 and TRBJ1-1; 7 positions match TRBD1. Losses at the gene ends were 3 bases for V and 0 bases for J; bases not matched to a gene: 7. Per the germline V gene, CDR1 is MNHEY and CDR2 is SVGEGT. The CDR3 loop spans 16 amino acids. CDR3: CASSYPGQTMNTEAFF. In DNA form, the CDR3 reads TGTGCCAGCAGTTATCCGGGACAGACTATGAACACTGAAGCTTTCTTT.

V and J are TRBV19 and TRBJ1-1; D is uncertain. There are 14 residues in the CDR3. Looked up from germline, CDR1 is LNHDA and CDR2 is SQIVND (reference sequence). The ends were cut back, 6 bases at V and 4 bases at J, with 15 bases in the middle. For the CDR3, the DNA is TGTGCCAGTAGCCCGGGCCGGGGTAGCACTGAAGCTTTCTTT. Encoded protein: CASSPGRGSTEAFF.

V and J are TRBV2 and TRBJ2-5; D is unresolved. Trimming took 4 bases from V and 1 from J, leaving 10 bases between them. From germline, CDR1 is SNHLY and CDR2 FYNNEI. The CDR3 covers 14 residues. This CDR3 reads CASSAESGQETQYF. Here the CDR3 DNA reads TGTGCCAGCAGTGCTGAGTCGGGCCAAGAGACCCAGTACTTC.

A word on this clone: A junction end diverges from the germline sequence, so it may reflect a read error. The genes are TRBV28 and TRBJ1-5; 7 positions match TRBD1. Germline loops: CDR1 MDHEN, CDR2 SYDVKM. The CDR3 loop spans 13 amino acids. In DNA form, the CDR3 reads TGTGCCAGCAGTTTGCGGGACAGAAACCCCCTTATTTTT. Translated: CASSLRDRNPLIF.

This clone is a singleton in its sample. V gene TRBV29-1 combines with J gene TRBJ2-1, with 8 bases that match TRBD1. CDR1 is SQVTM and CDR2 is ANQGSEA in the germline V gene. With V trimmed by 4 bases and J by 15 bases, 11 bases remained unmatched. The CDR3 is made up of 12 amino acids. The CDR3 sequence: CSVGPDRAIGFF. In DNA, the CDR3 is TGCAGCGTTGGTCCGGACAGGGCAATTGGGTTCTTC.

This sequence joins TRBV11-2 and TRBJ2-2; D unclear. Germline V gives CDR1 SGHAT, CDR2 FQNNGV. This CDR3 has 14 amino acids. The V end was cut by 7 bases, the J end by 4 bases, with 13 bases between. The CDR3 nucleotides read TGTGCCAGCACCACAGCAGGTGGCACCGGGGAGCTGTTTTTT. Its protein product is CASTTAGGTGELFF.

CDR3 DNA: TGCGCCAGCAGTGGATTGACAGGGGCGAGCTCTGGAAACACCATATATTTT. Its protein product is CASSGLTGASSGNTIYF. The chain is built from TRBV10-2 and TRBJ1-3; TRBD1 aligns across 8 bases. V lost 4 bases, J lost 0 bases, and 8 bases stayed unmatched. Germline V gives CDR1 WSHSY, CDR2 SAAADI. The CDR3 consists of 17 residues.

The V gene is TRBV11-2, the J gene TRBJ2-7; 10 nucleotides align to TRBD2. CDR1 SGHAT and CDR2 FQNNGV come from the germline V gene. J gave up 3 bases and V 7 bases, and 3 bases lay outside the gene matches. The CDR3 is 13 amino acids. In DNA, the CDR3 is TGTGCCAGCAAACTAGCGGGGATCTACGAGCAGTACTTC. This gives the protein CASKLAGIYEQYF. The full variable domain, completed using reference TRBV11-2 and TRBJ2-7, is EAGVAQSPRYKIIEKRQSVAFWCNPISGHATLYWYQQILGQGPKLLIQFQNNGVVDDSQLPKDRFSAERLKGVDSTLKIQPAKLEDSAVYLCASKLAGIYEQYFGPGTRLTVT.

The V call is TRBV9, the J call TRBJ2-3; TRBD2 agrees at 9 bases. Germline V CDR1 and CDR2: SGDLS, YYNGEE. The junction had 11 bases not matched to a gene; V was cut back by 3 bases and J by 6 bases. This CDR3 comprises 16 residues. In DNA, the CDR3 is TGTGCCAGCAGCGAGCTAGCGGGGCAGAAGCCGGATACGCAGTATTTT. Protein: CASSELAGQKPDTQYF. Full variable domain (rest looked up from reference TRBV9 and TRBJ2-3): DSGVTQTPKHLITATGQRVTLRCSPRSGDLSVYWYQQSLDQGLQFLIQYYNGEERAKGNILERFSAQQFPDLHSELNLSSLELGDSALYFCASSELAGQKPDTQYFGPGTRLTVL.

CDR3 region: CATSRDLAGGDDEQYF. As DNA, the CDR3 is TGTGCCACCAGCAGAGATCTGGCAGGGGGAGACGACGAGCAGTACTTC. The genes are TRBV15 and TRBJ2-7, with 7 bases identical to TRBD1. The CDR3 extends over 16 amino acids. Germline CDR1 and CDR2: LNHNV and YYDKDF (reference sequence). The V and J ends lost 0 bases and 5 bases, in that order; junction bases with no gene match: 10.

The chain combines TRBV6-5 with TRBJ2-2; D gene unclear. V was cut by 6 bases and J by 6 bases, with 8 bases left in between. The germline V gene has CDR1 MNHEY and CDR2 SVGAGI. The CDR3 sequence is 12 residues long. This CDR3 reads CASSRSAGELFF. The CDR3 DNA is TGTGCCAGCAGCCGCAGCGCCGGGGAGCTGTTTTTT.

The V call is TRBV27, the J call TRBJ2-6, with a possible D match to TRBD2 (5 bases). The V gene lost 1 base and the J gene lost 0 bases, with 16 bases spanning the gap. CDR3 length equals 19 residues. Germline values: CDR1 MNHEY, CDR2 SMNVEV (reference sequence). The CDR3 here is CASSLFRPEASSGANVLTF. The CDR3 DNA sequence: TGTGCCAGCAGTTTATTTAGGCCGGAGGCCAGCTCTGGGGCCAACGTCCTGACTTTC.

V usage is TRBV19 and J usage is TRBJ1-2; 8 bases are a match to TRBD1. V shed 9 bases and J 3 bases; nucleotides not matched to a gene: 15. Germline V gene sequence: CDR1 LNHDA, CDR2 SQIVND (reference sequence). This CDR3 is 16 amino acids long. The CDR3 DNA is TGTGCCAGCACCCCCCCAGGGGGCGCGAGCGACTATGGCTACACCTTC. It translates to CASTPPGGASDYGYTF.

The DNA of the CDR3 is TGTGCCAGCAGTCCCGATACGGGACAGGGGGCGGGTGAGACCCAGTACTTC. Residues: CASSPDTGQGAGETQYF. V gene TRBV28 combines with J gene TRBJ2-5; the match to TRBD1 covers 12 bases. Germline V CDR1 and CDR2: MDHEN, SYDVKM. The CDR3 runs to 17 residues. V lost 5 bases and J lost 5; bases outside the gene matches: 12.

This chain links TRBV3-1 (or the pseudogene TRBV3-2) with TRBJ1-1, with D hard to call. The CDR3 covers 12 residues. The germline V gene has CDR1 LGHDT and CDR2 YNNKEL (reference sequence). Trimming cost V 1 base and J 6 bases, with 6 bases left between them. The CDR3 region has the DNA TGTGCCAGCAGCCAAGCCGGTTCTGAAGCTTTCTTT. Its protein is CASSQAGSEAFF.

The rearrangement uses TRBV9 and TRBJ1-3, with D uncertain. Trimming took off 4 bases at V and 3 bases at J, with 17 bases between the two ends. The CDR3 is 16 amino acids. From germline, CDR1 is SGDLS and CDR2 YYNGEE. The CDR3 spells CASSPRSRTFGNTIYF. The CDR3, as DNA: TGTGCCAGCAGCCCCCGATCCCGGACTTTTGGAAACACCATATATTTT. Complete variable domain (other parts from reference TRBV9 and TRBJ1-3): DSGVTQTPKHLITATGQRVTLRCSPRSGDLSVYWYQQSLDQGLQFLIQYYNGEERAKGNILERFSAQQFPDLHSELNLSSLELGDSALYFCASSPRSRTFGNTIYFGEGSWLTVV.

The J gene is TRBJ2-1, the V gene TRBV19; TRBD1 aligns across 12 bases. V trimming: 8 bases; J trimming: 7 bases; junction bases outside the gene matches: 9. This CDR3 has 15 residues. Germline CDR1 and CDR2: LNHDA and SQIVND (reference sequence). The CDR3 region is CASVKRDRGLNEQFF. The CDR3 DNA reads as TGTGCCAGTGTAAAACGGGACAGGGGGCTAAATGAGCAGTTCTTC. Combining the CDR3 with reference TRBV19 and TRBJ2-1 gives the whole variable domain DGGITQSPKYLFRKEGQNVTLSCEQNLNHDAMYWYRQDPGQGLRLIYYSQIVNDFQKGDIAEGYSVSREKKESFPLTVTSAQKNPTAFYLCASVKRDRGLNEQFFGPGTRLTVL.

The chain combines TRBV30 with TRBJ1-2; D is unclear. CDR1 GTSNPN and CDR2 SVGIG come from the germline V gene (reference sequence). The CDR3 runs 12 residues. V shed 0 bases and J shed 10 bases, with 12 bases lying between them. The CDR3 DNA reads TGTGCCTGGAGTGTACCGGACTTGGACTACACCTTC. Translating it yields CAWSVPDLDYTF.